Below, one T cell receptor beta chain is given with its context. CDR3 length: 13 residues. Germline CDR1 MGHDK, CDR2 SYGVNS. J was trimmed by 8 bases and V by 4 bases; bases with no gene match: 6. These data are taken from a study of blood T cell repertoires in COVID-19. Produced via immunoSEQ multiplex PCR; TCRdb's table is partial and in-frame only. Of tens of thousands of clones listed, roughly nine tenths are singletons. The V gene is TRBV25-1, the J gene TRBJ1-2, with 8 bases identical to TRBD1. The sequenced sample consisted of peripheral blood. The receptor's source is a human donor in a cohort sampled during active COVID-19. The CDR3 spells CASSARTGRGYTF. The CDR3 region has the DNA TGTGCCAGCAGTGCCCGGACAGGGAGGGGCTACACCTTC.